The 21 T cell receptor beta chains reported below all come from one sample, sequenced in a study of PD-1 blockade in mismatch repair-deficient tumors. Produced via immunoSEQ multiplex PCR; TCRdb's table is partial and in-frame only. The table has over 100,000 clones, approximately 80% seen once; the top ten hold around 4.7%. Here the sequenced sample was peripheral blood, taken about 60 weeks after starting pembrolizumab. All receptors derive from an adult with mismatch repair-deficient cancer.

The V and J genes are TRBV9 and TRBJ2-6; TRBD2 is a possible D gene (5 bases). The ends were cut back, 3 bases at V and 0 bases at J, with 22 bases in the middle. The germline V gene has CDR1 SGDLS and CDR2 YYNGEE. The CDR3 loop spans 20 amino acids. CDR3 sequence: CASSAPGGVISSSGANVLTF. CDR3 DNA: TGTGCCAGCAGCGCCCCTGGAGGCGTGATTTCGAGCTCTGGGGCCAACGTCCTGACTTTC.

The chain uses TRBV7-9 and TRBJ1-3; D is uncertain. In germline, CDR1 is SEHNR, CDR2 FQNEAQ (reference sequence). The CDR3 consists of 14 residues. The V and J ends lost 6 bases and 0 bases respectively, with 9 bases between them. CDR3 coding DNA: TGTGCCAGCAGAGAGACGAGCTCTGGAAACACCATATATTTT. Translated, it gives CASRETSSGNTIYF.

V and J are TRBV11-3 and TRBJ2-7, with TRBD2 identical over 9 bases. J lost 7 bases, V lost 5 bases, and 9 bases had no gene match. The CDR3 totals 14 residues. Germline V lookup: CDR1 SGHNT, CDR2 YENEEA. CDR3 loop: CASSRGLAGSEQYF. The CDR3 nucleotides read TGTGCCAGCAGCCGGGGGCTAGCGGGAAGTGAGCAGTACTTC. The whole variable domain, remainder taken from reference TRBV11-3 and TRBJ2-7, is EAGVVQSPRYKIIEKKQPVAFWCNPISGHNTLYWYLQNLGQGPELLIRYENEEAVDDSQLPKDRFSAERLKGVDSTLKIQPAELGDSAVYLCASSRGLAGSEQYFGPGTRLTVT.

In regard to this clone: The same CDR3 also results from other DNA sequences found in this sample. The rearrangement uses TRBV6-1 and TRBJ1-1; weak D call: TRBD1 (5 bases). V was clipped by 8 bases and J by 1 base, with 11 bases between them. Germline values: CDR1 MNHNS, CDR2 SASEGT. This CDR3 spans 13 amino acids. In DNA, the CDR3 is TGTGCCAGCTCCTCTGACAGGAACACTGAAGCTTTCTTT. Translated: CASSSDRNTEAFF.

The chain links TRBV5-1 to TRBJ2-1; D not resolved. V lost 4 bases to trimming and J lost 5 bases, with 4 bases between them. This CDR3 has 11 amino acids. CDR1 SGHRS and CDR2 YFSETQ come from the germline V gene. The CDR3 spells CASSENNEQFF. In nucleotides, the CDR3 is TGCGCCAGCAGCGAAAACAATGAGCAGTTCTTC.

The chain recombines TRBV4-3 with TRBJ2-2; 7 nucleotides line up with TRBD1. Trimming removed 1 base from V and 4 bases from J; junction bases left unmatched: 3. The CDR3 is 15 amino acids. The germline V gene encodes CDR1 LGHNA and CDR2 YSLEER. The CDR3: CASSQASGGTGELFF. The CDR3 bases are TGCGCCAGCAGCCAAGCGTCAGGGGGCACCGGGGAGCTGTTTTTT.

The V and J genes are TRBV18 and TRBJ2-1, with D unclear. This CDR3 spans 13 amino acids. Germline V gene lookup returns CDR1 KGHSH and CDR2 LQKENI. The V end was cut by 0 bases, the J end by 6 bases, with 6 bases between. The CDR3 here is CASSPPAINEQFF. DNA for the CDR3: TGTGCCAGCTCACCACCTGCTATCAATGAGCAGTTCTTC.

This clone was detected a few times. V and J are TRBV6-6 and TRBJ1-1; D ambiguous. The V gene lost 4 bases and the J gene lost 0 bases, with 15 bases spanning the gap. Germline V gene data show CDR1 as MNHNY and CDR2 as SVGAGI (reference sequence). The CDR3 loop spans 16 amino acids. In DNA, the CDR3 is TGTGCCAGCAGTTCGGCCAGTTTTGGGATGAACACTGAAGCTTTCTTT. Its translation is CASSSASFGMNTEAFF.

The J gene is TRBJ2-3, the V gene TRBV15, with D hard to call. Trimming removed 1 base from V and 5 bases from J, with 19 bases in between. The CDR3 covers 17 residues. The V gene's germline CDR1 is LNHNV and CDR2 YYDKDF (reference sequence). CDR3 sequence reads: CATSRVVGRKGRDTQYF. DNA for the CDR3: TGTGCCACCAGCAGAGTCGTAGGACGCAAAGGAAGAGATACGCAGTATTTT.

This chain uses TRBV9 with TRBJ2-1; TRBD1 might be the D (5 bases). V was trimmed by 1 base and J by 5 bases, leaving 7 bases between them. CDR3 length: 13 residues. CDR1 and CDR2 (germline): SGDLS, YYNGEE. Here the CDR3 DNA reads TGTGCCAGCAGCGTATCAGGGAACAATGAGCAGTTCTTC. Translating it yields CASSVSGNNEQFF.

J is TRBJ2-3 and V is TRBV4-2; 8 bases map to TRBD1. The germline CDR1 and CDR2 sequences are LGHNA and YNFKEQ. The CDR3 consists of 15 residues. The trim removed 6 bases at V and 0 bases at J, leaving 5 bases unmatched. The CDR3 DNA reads TGTGCCAGCAGTACGACAGGGGTTAGCACAGATACGCAGTATTTT. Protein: CASSTTGVSTDTQYF.

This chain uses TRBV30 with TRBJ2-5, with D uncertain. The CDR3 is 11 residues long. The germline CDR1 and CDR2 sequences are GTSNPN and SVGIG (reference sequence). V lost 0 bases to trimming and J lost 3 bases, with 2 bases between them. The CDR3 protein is CAWSVKETQYF. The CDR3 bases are TGTGCCTGGAGTGTAAAAGAGACCCAGTACTTC. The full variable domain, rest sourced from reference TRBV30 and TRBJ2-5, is SQTIHQWPATLVQPVGSPLSLECTVEGTSNPNLYWYRQAAGRGLQLLFYSVGIGQISSEVPQNLSASRPQDRQFILSSKKLLLSDSGFYLCAWSVKETQYFGPGTRLLVL.

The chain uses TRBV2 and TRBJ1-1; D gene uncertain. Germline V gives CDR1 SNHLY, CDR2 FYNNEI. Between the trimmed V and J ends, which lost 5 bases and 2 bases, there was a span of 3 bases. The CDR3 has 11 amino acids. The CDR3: CASSPNTEAFF. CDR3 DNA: TGTGCCAGCAGTCCTAACACTGAAGCTTTCTTT.

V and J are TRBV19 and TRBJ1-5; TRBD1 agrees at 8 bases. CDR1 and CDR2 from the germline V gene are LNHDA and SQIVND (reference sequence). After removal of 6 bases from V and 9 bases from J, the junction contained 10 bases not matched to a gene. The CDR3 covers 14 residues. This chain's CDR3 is CASRSAGGERPQHF. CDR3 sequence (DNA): TGTGCCAGTAGGTCCGCAGGGGGCGAGCGGCCCCAGCATTTT.

The CDR3 DNA sequence: TGTGCCAGCTCACCCCTGGACTCTCTTGGCACTGAAGCTTTCTTT. This sequence encodes CASSPLDSLGTEAFF. The chain uses TRBV18 and TRBJ1-1; D uncertain. Trimming stripped 3 bases from V and 4 bases from J, with 15 bases between. The CDR3 is made up of 15 amino acids. Germline V gene lookup returns CDR1 KGHSH and CDR2 LQKENI.

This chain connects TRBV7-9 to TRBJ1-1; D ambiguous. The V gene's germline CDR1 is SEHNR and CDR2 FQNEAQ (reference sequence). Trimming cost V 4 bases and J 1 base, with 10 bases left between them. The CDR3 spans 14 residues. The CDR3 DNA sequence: TGTGCCAGCAGCTCTCGGGGAGCGAACACTGAAGCTTTCTTT. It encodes CASSSRGANTEAFF.

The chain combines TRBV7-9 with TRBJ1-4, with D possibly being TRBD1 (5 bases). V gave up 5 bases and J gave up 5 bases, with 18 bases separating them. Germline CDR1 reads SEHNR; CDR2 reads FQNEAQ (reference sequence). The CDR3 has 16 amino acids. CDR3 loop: CASSGFDSEGNEKLFF. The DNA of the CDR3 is TGTGCCAGCAGCGGTTTCGACAGCGAAGGAAATGAAAAACTGTTTTTT.

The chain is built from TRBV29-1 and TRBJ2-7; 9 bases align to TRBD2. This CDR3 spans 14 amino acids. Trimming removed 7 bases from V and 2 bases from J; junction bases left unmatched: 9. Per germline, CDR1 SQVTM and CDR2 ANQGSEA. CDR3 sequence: CSARGASGTYEQYF. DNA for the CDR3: TGCAGCGCGCGGGGGGCTAGCGGGACCTACGAGCAGTACTTC.

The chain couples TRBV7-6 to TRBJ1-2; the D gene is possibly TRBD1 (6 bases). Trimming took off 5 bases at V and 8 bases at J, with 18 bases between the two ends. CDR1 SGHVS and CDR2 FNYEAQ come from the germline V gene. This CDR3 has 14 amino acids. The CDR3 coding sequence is TGTGCCAGCAGCCTGGGGTCAGGGGCAGGCGGCTACACCTTC. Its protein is CASSLGSGAGGYTF.

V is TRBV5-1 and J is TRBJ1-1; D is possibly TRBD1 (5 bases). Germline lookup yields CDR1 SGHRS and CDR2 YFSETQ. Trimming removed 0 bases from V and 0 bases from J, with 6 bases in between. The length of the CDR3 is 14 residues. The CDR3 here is CASSLGGMNTEAFF. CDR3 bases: TGCGCCAGCAGCTTGGGGGGGATGAACACTGAAGCTTTCTTT. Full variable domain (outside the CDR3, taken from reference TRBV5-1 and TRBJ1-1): KAGVTQTPRYLIKTRGQQVTLSCSPISGHRSVSWYQQTPGQGLQFLFEYFSETQRNKGNFPGRFSGRQFSNSRSEMNVSTLELGDSALYLCASSLGGMNTEAFFGQGTRLTVV.

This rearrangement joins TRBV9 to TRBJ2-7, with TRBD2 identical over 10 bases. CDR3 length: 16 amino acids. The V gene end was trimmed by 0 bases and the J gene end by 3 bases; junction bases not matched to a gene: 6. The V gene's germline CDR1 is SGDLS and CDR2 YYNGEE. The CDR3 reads CASSVALGTSVYEQYF. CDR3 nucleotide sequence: TGTGCCAGCAGCGTAGCCCTCGGGACTAGCGTCTACGAGCAGTACTTC. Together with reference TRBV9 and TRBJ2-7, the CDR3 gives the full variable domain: DSGVTQTPKHLITATGQRVTLRCSPRSGDLSVYWYQQSLDQGLQFLIQYYNGEERAKGNILERFSAQQFPDLHSELNLSSLELGDSALYFCASSVALGTSVYEQYFGPGTRLTVT.